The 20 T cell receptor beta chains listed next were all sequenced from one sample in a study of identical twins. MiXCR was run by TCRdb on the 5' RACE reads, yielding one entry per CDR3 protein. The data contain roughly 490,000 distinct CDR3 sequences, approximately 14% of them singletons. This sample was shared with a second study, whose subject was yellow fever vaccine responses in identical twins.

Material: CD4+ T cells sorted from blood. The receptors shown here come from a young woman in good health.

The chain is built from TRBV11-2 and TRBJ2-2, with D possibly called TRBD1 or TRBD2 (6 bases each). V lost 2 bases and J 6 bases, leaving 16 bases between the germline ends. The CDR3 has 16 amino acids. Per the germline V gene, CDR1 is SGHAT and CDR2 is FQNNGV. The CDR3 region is CASSLWYGGAAGELFF. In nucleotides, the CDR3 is TGTGCCAGCAGCTTATGGTACGGGGGCGCTGCCGGGGAGCTGTTTTTT.

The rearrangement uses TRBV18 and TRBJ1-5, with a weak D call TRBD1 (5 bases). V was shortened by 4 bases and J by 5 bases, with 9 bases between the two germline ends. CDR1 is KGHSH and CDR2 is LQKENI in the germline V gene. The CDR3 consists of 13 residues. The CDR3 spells CASSQGSDQPQHF. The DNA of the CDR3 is TGTGCCAGCTCACAGGGGTCGGATCAGCCCCAGCATTTT.

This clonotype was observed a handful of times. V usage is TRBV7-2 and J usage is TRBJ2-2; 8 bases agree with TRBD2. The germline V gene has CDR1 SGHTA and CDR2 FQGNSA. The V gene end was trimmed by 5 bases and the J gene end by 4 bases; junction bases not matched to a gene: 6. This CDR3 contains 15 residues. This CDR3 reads CASSPIAGLTGELFF. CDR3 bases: TGTGCCAGCAGCCCCATAGCGGGACTCACCGGGGAGCTGTTTTTT.

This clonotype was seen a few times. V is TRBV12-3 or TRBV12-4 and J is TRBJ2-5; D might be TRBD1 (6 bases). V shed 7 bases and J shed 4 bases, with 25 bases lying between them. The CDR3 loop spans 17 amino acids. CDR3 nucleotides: TGTGCCAGCACCCACGGCAGGGGATTGATGGGAGTAGAGACCCAGTACTTC. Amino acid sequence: CASTHGRGLMGVETQYF.

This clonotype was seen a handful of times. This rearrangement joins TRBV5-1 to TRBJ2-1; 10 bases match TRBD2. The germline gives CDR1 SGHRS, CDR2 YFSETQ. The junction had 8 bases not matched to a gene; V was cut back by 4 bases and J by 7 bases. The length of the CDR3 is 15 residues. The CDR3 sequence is CASSRSGRADNEQFF. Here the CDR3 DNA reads TGCGCCAGCAGCCGAAGCGGGAGGGCCGATAATGAGCAGTTCTTC.

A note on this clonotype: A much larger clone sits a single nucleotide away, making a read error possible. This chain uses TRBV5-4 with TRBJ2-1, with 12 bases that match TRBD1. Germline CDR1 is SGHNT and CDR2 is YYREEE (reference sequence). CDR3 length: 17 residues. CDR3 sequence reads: CAGSSRGTGGVFDEQFF. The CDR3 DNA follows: TGTGCCGGCAGCTCGCGGGGGACAGGGGGCGTTTTTGATGAGCAGTTCTTC.

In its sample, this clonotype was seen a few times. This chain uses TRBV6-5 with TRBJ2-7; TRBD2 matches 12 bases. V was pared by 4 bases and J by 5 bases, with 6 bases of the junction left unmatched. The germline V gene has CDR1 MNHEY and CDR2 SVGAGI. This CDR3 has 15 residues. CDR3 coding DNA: TGTGCCAGCAGTTCGCTAGCGGGAGGGTCGCACGAGCAGTACTTC. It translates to CASSSLAGGSHEQYF.

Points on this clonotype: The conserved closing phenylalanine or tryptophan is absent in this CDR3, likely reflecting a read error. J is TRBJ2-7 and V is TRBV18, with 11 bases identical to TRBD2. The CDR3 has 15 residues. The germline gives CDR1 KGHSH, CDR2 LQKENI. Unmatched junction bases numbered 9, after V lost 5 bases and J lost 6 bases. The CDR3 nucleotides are TGTGCCAGCTCAGGGACCGGGACTAGCGGTAGCGAGCAGTACCTC. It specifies CASSGTGTSGSEQYL.

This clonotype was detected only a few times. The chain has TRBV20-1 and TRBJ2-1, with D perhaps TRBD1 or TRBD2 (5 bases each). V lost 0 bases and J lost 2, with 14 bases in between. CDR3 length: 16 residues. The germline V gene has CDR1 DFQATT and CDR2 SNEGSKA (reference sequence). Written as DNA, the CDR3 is TGCAGTGCTAGAGATCCCTCGAGGGGCACCTACAATGAGCAGTTCTTC. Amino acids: CSARDPSRGTYNEQFF.

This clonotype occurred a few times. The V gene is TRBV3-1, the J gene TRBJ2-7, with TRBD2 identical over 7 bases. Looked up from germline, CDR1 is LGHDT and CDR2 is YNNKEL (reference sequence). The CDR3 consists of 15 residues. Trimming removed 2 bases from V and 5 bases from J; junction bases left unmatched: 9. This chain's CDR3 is CASSQTGTTRNEQYF. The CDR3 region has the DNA TGTGCCAGCAGCCAAACCGGGACTACGAGGAACGAGCAGTACTTC.

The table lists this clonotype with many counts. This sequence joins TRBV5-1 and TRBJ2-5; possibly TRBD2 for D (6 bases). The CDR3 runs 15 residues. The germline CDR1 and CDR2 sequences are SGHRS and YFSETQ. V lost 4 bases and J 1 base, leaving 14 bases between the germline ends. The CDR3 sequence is CASSIGTLSQETQYF. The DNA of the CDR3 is TGCGCCAGCAGCATCGGGACTCTATCCCAAGAGACCCAGTACTTC.

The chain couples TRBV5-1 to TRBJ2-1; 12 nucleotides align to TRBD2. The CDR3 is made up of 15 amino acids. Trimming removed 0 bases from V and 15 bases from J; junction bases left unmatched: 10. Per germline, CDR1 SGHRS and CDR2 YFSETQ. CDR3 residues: CASSLDGLAGYYWFF. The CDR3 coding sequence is TGCGCCAGCAGCTTGGATGGACTAGCGGGATATTACTGGTTCTTC.

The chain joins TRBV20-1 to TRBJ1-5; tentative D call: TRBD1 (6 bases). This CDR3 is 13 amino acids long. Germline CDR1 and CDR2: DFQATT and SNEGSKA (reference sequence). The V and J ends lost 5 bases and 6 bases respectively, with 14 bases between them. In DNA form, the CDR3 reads TGCAGTGCTCATACAGGGTCGGCTCAGCCCCAGCATTTT. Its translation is CSAHTGSAQPQHF.

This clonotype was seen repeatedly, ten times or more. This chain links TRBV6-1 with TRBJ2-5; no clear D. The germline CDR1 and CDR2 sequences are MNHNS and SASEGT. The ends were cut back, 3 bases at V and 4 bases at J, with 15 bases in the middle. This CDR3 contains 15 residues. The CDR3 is CASSDVGFRGETQYF. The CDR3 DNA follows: TGTGCCAGCAGTGATGTGGGATTCCGTGGAGAGACCCAGTACTTC.

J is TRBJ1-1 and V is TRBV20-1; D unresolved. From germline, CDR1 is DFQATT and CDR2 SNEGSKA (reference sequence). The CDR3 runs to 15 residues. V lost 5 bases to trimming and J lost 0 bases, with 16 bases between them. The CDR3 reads CSAPRKKTLNTEAFF. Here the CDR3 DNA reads TGCAGTGCTCCACGTAAAAAAACTTTGAACACTGAAGCTTTCTTT.

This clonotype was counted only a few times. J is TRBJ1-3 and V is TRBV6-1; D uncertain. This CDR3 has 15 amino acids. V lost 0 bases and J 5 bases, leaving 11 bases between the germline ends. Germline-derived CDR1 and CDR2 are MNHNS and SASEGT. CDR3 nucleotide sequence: TGTGCCAGCAGTGAAGCGGGATTTGCTCGAAACACCATATATTTT. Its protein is CASSEAGFARNTIYF.

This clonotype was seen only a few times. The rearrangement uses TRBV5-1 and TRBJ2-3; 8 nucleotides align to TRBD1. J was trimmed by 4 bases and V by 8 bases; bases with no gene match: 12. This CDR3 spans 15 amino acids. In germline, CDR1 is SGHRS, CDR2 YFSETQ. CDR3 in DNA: TGCGCCAGTTTCCTCGGGACAGGAGGGCCAGATACGCAGTATTTT. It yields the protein CASFLGTGGPDTQYF.

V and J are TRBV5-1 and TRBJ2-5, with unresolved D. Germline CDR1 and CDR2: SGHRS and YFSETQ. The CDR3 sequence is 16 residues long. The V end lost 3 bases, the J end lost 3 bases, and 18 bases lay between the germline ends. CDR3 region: CASSSKVPSGKETQYF. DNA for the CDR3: TGCGCCAGCAGCTCCAAAGTTCCCAGTGGAAAAGAGACCCAGTACTTC.

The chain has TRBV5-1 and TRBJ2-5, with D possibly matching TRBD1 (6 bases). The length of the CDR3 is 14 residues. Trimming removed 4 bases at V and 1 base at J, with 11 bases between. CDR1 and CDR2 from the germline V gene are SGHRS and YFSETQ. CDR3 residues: CASSGDTLQETQYF. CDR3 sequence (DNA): TGCGCCAGCAGCGGGGACACCCTCCAAGAGACCCAGTACTTC.

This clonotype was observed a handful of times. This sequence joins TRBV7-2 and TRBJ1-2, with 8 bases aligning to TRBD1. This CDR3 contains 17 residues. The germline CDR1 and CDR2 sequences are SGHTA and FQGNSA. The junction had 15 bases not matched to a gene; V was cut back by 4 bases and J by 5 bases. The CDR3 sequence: CASSSIPSTGQAYGYTF. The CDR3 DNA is TGTGCCAGCAGCTCTATTCCCTCGACGGGACAGGCTTATGGCTACACCTTC.